The sequence of this TCR beta chain was determined in a study of T cells after posttransplantation cyclophosphamide. Assay used: immunoSEQ multiplex PCR; TCRdb lists only in-frame clones, some missing. The data hold about 20,000 clones, with 98% observed a single time. This clone has only a few counts. What it binds is unknown. Cells defined as naive were viable CD3+CD4+ or CD3+CD8+ and CCR7+CD45RA+CD45RO-CD95-CD27+CD28+. This related bone marrow graft donor gave peripheral blood on the day of marrow donation. Study observations and caveats: TRB overlap between skin or GI tissue T cells and blood was limited.

The CDR3 is 19 amino acids. Losses at the gene ends were 4 bases for V and 5 bases for J; bases not matched to a gene: 19. CDR1 MDHEN and CDR2 SYDVKM come from the germline V gene. The chain has TRBV28 and TRBJ2-5; 10 bases map to TRBD2. The sequencing sample was made of naive CD4+ T cells sorted from PBMCs. The clonotype comes from a man between 40 and 49 years old in good health, CMV-negative, and a related stem cell transplant donor. CDR3 sequence: CASSSYPTSSGSWGETQYF. The CDR3 DNA sequence: TGTGCCAGCAGTTCCTATCCTACATCTAGCGGGAGTTGGGGGGAGACCCAGTACTTC.